This T cell receptor beta chain appears in the sequencing data of a study of early T cells in non-severe SARS-CoV-2 infection. Study-level information: Whole-blood bulk RNA, unsorted, was sequenced, and chains were unpaired.

From germline, CDR1 is MNHEY and CDR2 SMNVEV (reference sequence). Trimming cost V 2 bases and J 5 bases; bases outside gene matches: 4. CDR3 length: 14 amino acids. In the library, individual cDNA molecules carried attached unique molecular identifiers. TCRdb reprocessed the 5' RACE reads with MiXCR, giving one entry per CDR3 protein. The sample carries 30,000 or so distinct CDR3 sequences, roughly 5.7% recorded once. Of note for this clonotype: The antigen is unknown.

The study's findings and limits: VDJdb matches were skewed toward anti-spike CD8 T cell responses.

The sequenced sample consisted of whole blood. This chain joins TRBV27 and TRBJ2-7; 9 bases map to TRBD1. The sequence derives from an adult who was a healthcare worker with PCR-confirmed SARS-CoV-2 infection or an uninfected control (not recorded which). The CDR3 coding sequence is TGTGCCAGCAGTTTAAGGGACAGGGATGACGAGCAGTACTTC. Its protein is CASSLRDRDDEQYF.